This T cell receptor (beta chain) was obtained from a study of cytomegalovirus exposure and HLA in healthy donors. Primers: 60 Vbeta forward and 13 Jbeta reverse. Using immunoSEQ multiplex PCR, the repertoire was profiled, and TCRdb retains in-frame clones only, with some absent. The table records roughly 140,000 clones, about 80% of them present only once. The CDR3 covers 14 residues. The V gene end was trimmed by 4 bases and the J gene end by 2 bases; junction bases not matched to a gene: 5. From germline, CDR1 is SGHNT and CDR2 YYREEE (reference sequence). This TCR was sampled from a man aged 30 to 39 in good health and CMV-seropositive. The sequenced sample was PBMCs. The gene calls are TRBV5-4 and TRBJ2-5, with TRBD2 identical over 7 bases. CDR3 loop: CASSGSGIQETQYF. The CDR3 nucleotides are TGTGCCAGCAGCGGAAGCGGGATTCAAGAGACCCAGTACTTC.